This record covers a single T cell receptor beta chain. Its specificity is not known. Looked up from germline, CDR1 is DFQATT and CDR2 is SNEGSKA (reference sequence). V lost 5 bases and J 3 bases, leaving 16 bases between the germline ends. The CDR3 is 15 residues long. TCR beta libraries were made by quantitative 5'-RACE with molecular barcodes. TCRdb recomputed calls from the 5' RACE reads with MiXCR, one row per CDR3 protein. Here the sample spans 150,000 to 200,000 distinct CDR3 sequences, roughly 13% being singletons. This sample stems from a study of CD8 T cells in ankylosing spondylitis. The study, taken as a whole, reports: A number of the motif variants had already been described in reactive arthritis synovial fluid and blood.

The rearrangement uses TRBV20-1 and TRBJ2-2; perhaps TRBD2 as D (6 bases). This receptor was identified in a female donor with ankylosing spondylitis or in good health (not recorded which). Sequencing used blood, either unsorted or a sorted T cell fraction (not recorded which). The CDR3 DNA is TGCAGTGCTCCTGCCGGCGGGGAGTACACCGGGGAGCTGTTTTTT. Protein product: CSAPAGGEYTGELFF.